Each of the 10 T cell receptor beta chains below was sequenced from the same sample in a study of PD-1 blockade in classical Hodgkin lymphoma. Regarding time point: cycle 4 day 1 (C4D1), after more than five weeks of nivolumab. All the patients suffered relapse after autologous stem cell transplantation, and brentuximab vedotin exposure differed. By magnetic negative selection, CD4+ T cells were purified from thawed PBMCs. Profiling relied on immunoSEQ multiplex PCR, and the TCRdb table lists in-frame clones only, not all of them. Of around 26,000 clones detected, roughly 80% appear once; the ten largest clones hold 2.5% to 3.5%. Sequencing was performed on CD4+ T cells from blood, taken before the fourth cycle of nivolumab. Receptors originate from a human donor with classical Hodgkin lymphoma.

The rearrangement links TRBV7-8 to TRBJ1-1; D call uncertain. CDR1 is SGHVS and CDR2 is FQNEAQ in the germline V gene. This CDR3 comprises 13 residues. Trimming pared 2 bases from V and 2 bases from J, leaving 6 bases between. The CDR3 sequence: CASSLWENTEAFF. Here the CDR3 DNA reads TGTGCCAGCAGCTTATGGGAAAACACTGAAGCTTTCTTT.

This clone was picked up a small number of times. The V and J genes are TRBV7-2 and TRBJ1-6, with 7 bases lining up with TRBD1. V trimming: 5 bases; J trimming: 7 bases; junction bases outside the gene matches: 8. Germline CDR1 SGHTA, CDR2 FQGNSA. The CDR3 totals 15 residues. The CDR3 protein is CASSASGTENSPLHF. The CDR3 nucleotides are TGTGCCAGCAGCGCCTCCGGGACAGAGAATTCACCCCTCCACTTT.

The chain is built from TRBV7-9 and TRBJ1-1, with TRBD1 as a possible D gene (6 bases). Germline V gene data show CDR1 as SEHNR and CDR2 as FQNEAQ (reference sequence). V gave up 5 bases and J gave up 10 bases, with 11 bases separating them. This CDR3 spans 11 amino acids. The CDR3 region has the DNA TGTGCCAGCAGCCCAGGGGAGGGAGCTTTCTTT. Its protein product is CASSPGEGAFF. The full variable domain, with the rest looked up from reference TRBV7-9 and TRBJ1-1, is DTGVSQNPRHKITKRGQNVTFRCDPISEHNRLYWYRQTLGQGPEFLTYFQNEAQLEKSRLLSDRFSAERPKGSFSTLEIQRTEQGDSAMYLCASSPGEGAFFGQGTRLTVV.

V usage is TRBV7-2 and J usage is TRBJ2-5; D is unresolved. CDR3 size: 14 residues. Germline V CDR1 and CDR2: SGHTA, FQGNSA. Trimming cost V 3 bases and J 1 base, with 9 bases left between them. The CDR3 sequence: CASSFSHGQETQYF. In DNA form, the CDR3 reads TGTGCCAGCAGCTTCTCTCACGGCCAAGAGACCCAGTACTTC.

The chain uses TRBV9 and TRBJ2-4; TRBD2 matches at 8 bases. Trimming cost V 0 bases and J 5 bases; bases outside gene matches: 10. This CDR3 comprises 17 residues. The germline V gene has CDR1 SGDLS and CDR2 YYNGEE. This chain's CDR3 is CASSVAGAGGVQNIQYF. The CDR3 coding sequence is TGTGCCAGCAGCGTAGCAGGTGCGGGGGGTGTCCAAAACATTCAGTACTTC.

This clone appeared a single time. Here the CDR3 DNA reads TGCGCCAGCAGCTCTCAGGAGATCTATGGCTACACCTTC. Protein: CASSSQEIYGYTF. The V and J genes are TRBV5-1 and TRBJ1-2; D remains unclear. There are 13 residues in the CDR3. The V gene lost 3 bases and the J gene lost 4 bases, with 10 bases spanning the gap. Germline values: CDR1 SGHRS, CDR2 YFSETQ.

The sample holds one count of this clone. This chain joins TRBV4-3 and TRBJ2-7, with D perhaps TRBD1 (6 bases). V lost 4 bases, J lost 1 base, and 11 bases lay in between. Per germline, CDR1 LGHNA and CDR2 YSLEER. CDR3 length: 14 amino acids. DNA for the CDR3: TGCGCCAGCAGCCCGCCAGGGGATTCCTACGAGCAGTACTTC. This translates into CASSPPGDSYEQYF.

This clone has a handful of counts. This sequence joins TRBV4-3 and TRBJ2-2; no clear D. The V and J ends lost 1 base and 7 bases respectively, with 7 bases between them. The CDR3 has 13 amino acids. CDR1 is LGHNA, CDR2 YSLEER, per germline. CDR3 sequence (DNA): TGCGCCAGCAGCCAAGTGGGCGGCGGGGAGCTGTTTTTT. Protein sequence: CASSQVGGGELFF.

In its sample, this clone was seen once. This rearrangement joins TRBV30 to TRBJ1-1, with 8 bases identical to TRBD1. This CDR3 has 13 amino acids. CDR1 and CDR2 from the germline V gene are GTSNPN and SVGIG (reference sequence). V dropped 2 bases and J dropped 4; count of bases not matched to a gene: 3. The CDR3 protein is CAWSQGATTEAFF. The CDR3 nucleotides read TGTGCCTGGAGTCAGGGGGCGACCACTGAAGCTTTCTTT.

This chain joins TRBV9 and TRBJ1-3; 7 positions agree with TRBD1. In germline, CDR1 is SGDLS, CDR2 YYNGEE. V gave up 3 bases and J gave up 0 bases; unmatched junction bases: 9. This CDR3 has 17 residues. DNA of the CDR3: TGTGCCAGCAGCGGCACATCCGGGACAGTCTCTGGAAACACCATATATTTT. Its translation is CASSGTSGTVSGNTIYF.